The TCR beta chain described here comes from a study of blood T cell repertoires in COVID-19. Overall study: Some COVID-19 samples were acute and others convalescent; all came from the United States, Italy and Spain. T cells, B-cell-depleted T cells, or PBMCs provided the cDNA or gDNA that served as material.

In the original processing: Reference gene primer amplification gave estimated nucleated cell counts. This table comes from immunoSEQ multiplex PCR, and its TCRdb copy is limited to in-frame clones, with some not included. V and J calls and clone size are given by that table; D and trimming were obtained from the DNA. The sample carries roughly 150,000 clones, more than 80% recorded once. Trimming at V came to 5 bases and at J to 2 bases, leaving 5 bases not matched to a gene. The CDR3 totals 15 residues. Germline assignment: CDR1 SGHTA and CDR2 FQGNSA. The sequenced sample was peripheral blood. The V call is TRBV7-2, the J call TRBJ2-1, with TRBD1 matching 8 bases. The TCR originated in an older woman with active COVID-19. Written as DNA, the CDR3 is TGTGCCAGCAGCCCTGACAGGGGAGCCTACAATGAGCAGTTCTTC. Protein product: CASSPDRGAYNEQFF.